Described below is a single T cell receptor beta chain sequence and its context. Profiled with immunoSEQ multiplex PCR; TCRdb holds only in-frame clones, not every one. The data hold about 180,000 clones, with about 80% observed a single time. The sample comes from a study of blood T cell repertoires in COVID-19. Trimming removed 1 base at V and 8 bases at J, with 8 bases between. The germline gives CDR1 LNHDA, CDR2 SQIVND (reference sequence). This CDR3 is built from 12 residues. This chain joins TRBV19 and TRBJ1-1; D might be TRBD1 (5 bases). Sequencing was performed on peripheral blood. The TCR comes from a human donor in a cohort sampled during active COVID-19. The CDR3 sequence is CASSIGGLEAFF. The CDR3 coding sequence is TGTGCCAGTAGTATAGGGGGCTTGGAAGCTTTCTTT.